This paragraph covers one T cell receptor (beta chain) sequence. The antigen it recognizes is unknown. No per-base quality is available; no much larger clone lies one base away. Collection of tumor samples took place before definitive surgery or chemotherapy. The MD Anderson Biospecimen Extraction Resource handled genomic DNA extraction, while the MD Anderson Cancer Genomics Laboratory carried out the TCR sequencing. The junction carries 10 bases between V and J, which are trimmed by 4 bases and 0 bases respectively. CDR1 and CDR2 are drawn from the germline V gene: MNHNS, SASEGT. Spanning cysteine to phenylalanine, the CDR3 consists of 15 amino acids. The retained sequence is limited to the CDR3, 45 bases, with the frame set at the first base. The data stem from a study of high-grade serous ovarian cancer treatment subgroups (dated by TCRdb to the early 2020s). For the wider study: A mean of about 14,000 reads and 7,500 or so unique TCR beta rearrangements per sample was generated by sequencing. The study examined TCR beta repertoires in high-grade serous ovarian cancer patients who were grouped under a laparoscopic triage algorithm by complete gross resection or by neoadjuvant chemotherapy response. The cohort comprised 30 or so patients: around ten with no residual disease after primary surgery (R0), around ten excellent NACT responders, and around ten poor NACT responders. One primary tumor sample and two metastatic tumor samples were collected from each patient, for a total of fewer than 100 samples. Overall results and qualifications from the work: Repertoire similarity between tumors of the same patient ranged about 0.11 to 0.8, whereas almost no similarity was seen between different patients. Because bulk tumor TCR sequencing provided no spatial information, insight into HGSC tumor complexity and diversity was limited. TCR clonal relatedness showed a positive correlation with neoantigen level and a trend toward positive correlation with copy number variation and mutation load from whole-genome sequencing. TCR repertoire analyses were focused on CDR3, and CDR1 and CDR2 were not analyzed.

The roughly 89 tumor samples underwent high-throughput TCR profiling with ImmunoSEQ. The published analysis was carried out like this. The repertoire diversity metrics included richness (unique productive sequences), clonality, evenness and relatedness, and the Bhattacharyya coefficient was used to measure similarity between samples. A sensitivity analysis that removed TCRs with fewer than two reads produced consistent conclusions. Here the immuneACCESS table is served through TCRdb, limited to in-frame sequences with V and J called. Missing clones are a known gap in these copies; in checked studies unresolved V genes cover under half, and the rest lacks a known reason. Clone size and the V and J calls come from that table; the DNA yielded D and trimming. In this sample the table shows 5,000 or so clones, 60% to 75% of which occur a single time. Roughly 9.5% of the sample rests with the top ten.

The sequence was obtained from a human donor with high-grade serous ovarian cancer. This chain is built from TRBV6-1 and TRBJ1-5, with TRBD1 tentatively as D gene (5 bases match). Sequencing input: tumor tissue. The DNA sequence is TGTGCCAGCAGTGTAACAGGAGATAGCAATCAGCCCCAGCATTTT. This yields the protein CASSVTGDSNQPQHF.